What follows are 14 T cell receptor beta chains derived from one specimen sequenced in a study of shared clonotypes between healthy human individuals (dated by TCRdb to the early 2020s). Library creation used the immunoSEQ multiplex PCR assay. In TCRdb, the immuneACCESS table is reduced to in-frame sequences with V and J assigned. These tables do not hold every clone; where another copy was compared, an unresolved V gene accounts for under half, and the others remain unexplained. The table for this sample lists over 1.5 million clones; about 98% of them were counted only once. Clones ranked in the top ten supply approximately 0.44% of the sample. The sequenced sample consisted of naive CD4+ T cells sorted from blood. The sample's cell subset or site label is to be understood as: CD45RA+ positively selected. The receptors were gathered from a young man in good health.

The CDR3 nucleotides are TGTGCCAGCAGCTTGGGGACTAGCGGCCTAGTCGGCAATGAGCAGTTCTTC. Translating it yields CASSLGTSGLVGNEQFF. The chain joins TRBV5-4 to TRBJ2-1; 10 bases match TRBD2. This CDR3 contains 17 residues. V lost 0 bases, J lost 6 bases, and 9 bases stayed unmatched. Germline CDR1 reads SGHNT; CDR2 reads YYREEE (reference sequence). The full variable domain, with the rest looked up from reference TRBV5-4 and TRBJ2-1, is ETGVTQSPTHLIKTRGQQVTLRCSSQSGHNTVSWYQQALGQGPQFIFQYYREEENGRGNFPPRFSGLQFPNYSSELNVNALELDDSALYLCASSLGTSGLVGNEQFFGPGTRLTVL.

The rearrangement joins TRBV6-5 to TRBJ2-1; either TRBD1 or TRBD2 may fit D (5 bases each). V lost 5 bases, J lost 7 bases, and 18 bases lay in between. Germline V gene lookup returns CDR1 MNHEY and CDR2 SVGAGI. This CDR3 has 15 residues. CDR3 coding DNA: TGTGCCAGCAGTCTGGGACGTATGCCTACAAATGAGCAGTTCTTC. It encodes CASSLGRMPTNEQFF.

V and J are TRBV6-4 and TRBJ2-7; D may be TRBD2 (5 bases). The germline CDR1 and CDR2 sequences are MRHNA and SNTAGT. Trimming pared 7 bases from V and 3 bases from J, leaving 25 bases between. The CDR3 is 17 residues long. The CDR3 sequence is CASTGDCIRFTIYEQYF. In DNA, the CDR3 is TGTGCCAGCACCGGGGATTGTATAAGGTTTACGATCTACGAGCAGTACTTC.

For this clone: Other nucleotide sequences in the sample specify the same CDR3. The chain employs TRBV25-1 and TRBJ1-4, with 7 bases matching TRBD1. The length of the CDR3 is 13 residues. With 2 bases clipped from V and 8 bases from J, the junction kept 2 bases outside the gene matches. CDR1 and CDR2 (germline): MGHDK, SYGVNS. The CDR3 reads CASSERGREKLFF. The CDR3 DNA is TGTGCCAGCAGTGAAAGGGGGCGCGAAAAACTGTTTTTT.

The V and J genes are TRBV10-2 and TRBJ1-1; unclear D gene. V shed 10 bases and J shed 6 bases, with 27 bases lying between them. The CDR3 sequence is 16 residues long. Per germline, CDR1 WSHSY and CDR2 SAAADI. In nucleotides, the CDR3 is TGCGCCACCTCGCAACCCCCTCAACTAGTTTACGCTGAAGCTTTCTTT. Translation: CATSQPPQLVYAEAFF.

The CDR3 sequence is CASSYKGVTEAFF. The CDR3 DNA is TGTGCCAGCAGTTACAAGGGTGTCACTGAAGCTTTCTTT. The rearrangement joins TRBV6-5 to TRBJ1-1; no clear D gene. The CDR3 contains 13 residues. Trimming took off 2 bases at V and 4 bases at J, with 8 bases between the two ends. CDR1 and CDR2 (germline): MNHEY, SVGAGI.

The chain is built from TRBV10-2 and TRBJ2-2; possibly TRBD1 or TRBD2 for D (5 bases each). Germline CDR1 and CDR2: WSHSY and SAAADI. V lost 7 bases, J lost 7 bases, and 16 bases lay in between. The CDR3 contains 14 residues. As DNA, the CDR3 is TGCGCCAGCAAAATGAGAGGGGAAGACGGGGAGCTGTTTTTT. Amino acids: CASKMRGEDGELFF.

The V call is TRBV9, the J call TRBJ2-7; the D gene is possibly TRBD2 (5 bases). The CDR3 is 15 amino acids. V was pared by 0 bases and J by 2 bases, with 12 bases between. Per the germline V gene, CDR1 is SGDLS and CDR2 is YYNGEE. In DNA form, the CDR3 reads TGTGCCAGCAGCGTAGCGGGAACGGGCGCCTACGAGCAGTACTTC. It yields the protein CASSVAGTGAYEQYF.

The chain recombines TRBV29-1 with TRBJ1-2; 7 bases are a match to TRBD1. J gave up 3 bases and V 4 bases, and 8 bases lay outside the gene matches. Looked up from germline, CDR1 is SQVTM and CDR2 is ANQGSEA. The CDR3 consists of 14 residues. The CDR3 here is CSVGPDRVDYGYTF. CDR3 DNA sequence: TGCAGCGTTGGCCCCGACAGGGTGGACTATGGCTACACCTTC.

This clone has just one count. The chain employs TRBV11-3 and TRBJ2-7, with a tentative D call TRBD2 (5 bases). The CDR3 runs to 15 residues. CDR1 and CDR2 (germline): SGHNT, YENEEA. Trimming left V 2 bases short and J 7 bases short, with 18 bases between. CDR3 residues: CASSLSSGGRGEQYF. CDR3 sequence (DNA): TGTGCCAGCAGCTTATCCAGCGGCGGTCGGGGAGAGCAGTACTTC.

The chain links TRBV7-9 to TRBJ1-4; possibly TRBD1 for D (5 bases). The V gene lost 5 bases and the J gene lost 4 bases, with 11 bases spanning the gap. The length of the CDR3 is 14 residues. Germline lookup yields CDR1 SEHNR and CDR2 FQNEAQ (reference sequence). CDR3 nucleotides: TGTGCCAGCAGCAATACAGGTTTTAATGAAAAACTGTTTTTT. This translates into CASSNTGFNEKLFF.

This chain uses TRBV29-1 with TRBJ1-2; 8 bases line up with TRBD1. This CDR3 has 13 amino acids. Germline assignment: CDR1 SQVTM and CDR2 ANQGSEA. J lost 3 bases, V lost 7 bases, and 7 bases had no gene match. The CDR3 coding sequence is TGCAGCGCCGAGACAGGGGCTGACTATGGCTACACCTTC. Protein: CSAETGADYGYTF.

The genes are TRBV28 and TRBJ1-4, with D perhaps TRBD1 (5 bases). Trimming shortened V by 4 bases and J by 6 bases, and 15 bases separated the two germline ends. CDR3 length: 15 amino acids. Germline V gene data show CDR1 as MDHEN and CDR2 as SYDVKM. CDR3 in amino acids: CASSSKYGTHEKLFF. In DNA form, the CDR3 reads TGTGCCAGCAGTTCCAAATACGGGACGCATGAAAAACTGTTTTTT.

V is TRBV11-3 and J is TRBJ2-2, with no clear D. Germline CDR1 reads SGHNT; CDR2 reads YENEEA. Trimming removed 6 bases from V and 5 bases from J, with 13 bases in between. The CDR3 covers 14 residues. In DNA, the CDR3 is TGTGCCAGCAGTCCGACTGTGGGTACCGGGGAGCTGTTTTTT. Residues: CASSPTVGTGELFF.